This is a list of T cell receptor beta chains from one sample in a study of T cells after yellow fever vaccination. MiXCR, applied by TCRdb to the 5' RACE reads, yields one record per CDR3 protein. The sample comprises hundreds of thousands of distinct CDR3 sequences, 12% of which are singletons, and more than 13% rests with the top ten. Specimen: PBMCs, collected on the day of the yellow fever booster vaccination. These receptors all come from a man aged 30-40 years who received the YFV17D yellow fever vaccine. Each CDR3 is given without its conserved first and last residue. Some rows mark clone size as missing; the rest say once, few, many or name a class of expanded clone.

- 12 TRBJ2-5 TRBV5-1 ASSMGLAEETQY
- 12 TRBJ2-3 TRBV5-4 ASSLGLVPDTQY
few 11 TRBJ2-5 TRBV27 ASSLVQRETQY
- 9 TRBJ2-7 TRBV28 ASSWHYEQY
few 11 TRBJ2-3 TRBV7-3 ASSLIGDDTQY
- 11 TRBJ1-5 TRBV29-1 SVQQELNQPQH
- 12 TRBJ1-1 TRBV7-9 ASSSSLVSGEAF
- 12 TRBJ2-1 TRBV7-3 ASSPPAGVAEQF
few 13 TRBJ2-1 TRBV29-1 SVVLRPSGSAEQF
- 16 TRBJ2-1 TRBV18 ASSPTWTSGEYYNEQF
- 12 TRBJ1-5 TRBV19 ASKGQGGNQPQH
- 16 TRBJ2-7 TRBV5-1 ASSLVPRSGDSHYEQY
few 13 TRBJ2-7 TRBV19 ASSIRGLAVYEQY
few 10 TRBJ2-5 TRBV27 ASTRWGETQY
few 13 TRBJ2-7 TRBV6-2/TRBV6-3 ASSYSPPGQDEQY
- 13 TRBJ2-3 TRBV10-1 ASSEDIGSTDTQY
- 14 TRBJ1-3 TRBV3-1 ASSQGLTASGNTIY
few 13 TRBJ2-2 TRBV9 ASSVGLAPEGELF
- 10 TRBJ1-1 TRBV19 ASSIGGFGAF
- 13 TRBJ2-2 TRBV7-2 ASSPAGGDTGELF
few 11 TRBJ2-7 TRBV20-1 SAPQGKAYEQY
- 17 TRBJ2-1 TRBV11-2 ASSLIATEGAGEGYEQF
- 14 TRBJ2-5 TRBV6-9 ASSRWREEEAETQY
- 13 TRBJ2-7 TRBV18 ASSPSAGGPNEQY
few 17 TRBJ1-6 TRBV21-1 ASSFHGGEDGPYNSPLH
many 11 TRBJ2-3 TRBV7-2 ASSLGATDTQY
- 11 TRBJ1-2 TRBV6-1 ATRTGKEYGYT
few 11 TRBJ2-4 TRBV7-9 ASSHTRENIQY
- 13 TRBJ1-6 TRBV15 ATSDPGQVISPLH
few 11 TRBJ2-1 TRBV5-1 ASSLEELNEQF
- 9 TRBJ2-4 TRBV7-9 ASEVIDIQY
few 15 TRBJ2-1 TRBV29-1 SVERLASGRYYNEQF